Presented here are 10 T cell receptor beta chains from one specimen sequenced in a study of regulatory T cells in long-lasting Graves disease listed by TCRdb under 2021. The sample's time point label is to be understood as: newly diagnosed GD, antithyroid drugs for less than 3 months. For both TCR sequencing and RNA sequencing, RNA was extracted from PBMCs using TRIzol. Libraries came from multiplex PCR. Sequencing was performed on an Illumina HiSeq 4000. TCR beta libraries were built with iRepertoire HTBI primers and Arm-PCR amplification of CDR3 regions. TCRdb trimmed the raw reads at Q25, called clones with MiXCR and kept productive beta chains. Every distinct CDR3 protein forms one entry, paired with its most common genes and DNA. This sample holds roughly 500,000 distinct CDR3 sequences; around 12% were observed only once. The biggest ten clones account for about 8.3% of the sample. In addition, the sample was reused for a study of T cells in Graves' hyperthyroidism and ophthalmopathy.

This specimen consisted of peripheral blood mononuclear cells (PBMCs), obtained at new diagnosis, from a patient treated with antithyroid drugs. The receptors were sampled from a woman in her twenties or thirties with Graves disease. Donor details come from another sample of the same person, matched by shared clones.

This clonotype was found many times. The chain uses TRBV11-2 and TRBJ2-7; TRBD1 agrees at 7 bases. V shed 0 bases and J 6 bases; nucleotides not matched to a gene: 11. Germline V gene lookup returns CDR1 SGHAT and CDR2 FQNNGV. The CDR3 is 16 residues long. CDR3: CASSLDPGTDFGEQYF. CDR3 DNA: TGTGCCAGCAGCTTAGATCCGGGGACAGACTTTGGCGAGCAGTACTTC.

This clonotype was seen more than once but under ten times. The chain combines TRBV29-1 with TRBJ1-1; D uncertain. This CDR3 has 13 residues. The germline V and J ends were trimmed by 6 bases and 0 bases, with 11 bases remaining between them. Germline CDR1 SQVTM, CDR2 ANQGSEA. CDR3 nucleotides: TGCAGCGTATACACCGCTATGAACACTGAAGCTTTCTTT. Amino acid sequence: CSVYTAMNTEAFF.

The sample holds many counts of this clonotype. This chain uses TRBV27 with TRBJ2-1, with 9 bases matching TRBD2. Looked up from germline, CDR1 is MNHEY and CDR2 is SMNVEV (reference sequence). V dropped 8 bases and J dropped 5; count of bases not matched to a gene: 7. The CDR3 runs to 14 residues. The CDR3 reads CASGREGLDNEQFF. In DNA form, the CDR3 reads TGTGCCAGCGGGCGGGAGGGCCTCGACAATGAGCAGTTCTTC.

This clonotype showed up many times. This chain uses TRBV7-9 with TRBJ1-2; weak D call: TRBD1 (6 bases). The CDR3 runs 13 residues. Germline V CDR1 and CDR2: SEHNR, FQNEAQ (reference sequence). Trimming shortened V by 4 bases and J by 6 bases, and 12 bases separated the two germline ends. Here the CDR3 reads CASSSTTGNGYTF. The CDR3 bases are TGTGCCAGCAGCTCCACGACAGGAAATGGCTACACCTTC.

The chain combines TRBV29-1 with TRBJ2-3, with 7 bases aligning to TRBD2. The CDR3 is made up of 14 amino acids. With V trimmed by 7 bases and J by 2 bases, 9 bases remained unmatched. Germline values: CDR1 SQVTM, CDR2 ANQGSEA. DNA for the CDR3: TGCAGCGCAAAACGGAGCGGGGTCACAGATACGCAGTATTTT. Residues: CSAKRSGVTDTQYF.

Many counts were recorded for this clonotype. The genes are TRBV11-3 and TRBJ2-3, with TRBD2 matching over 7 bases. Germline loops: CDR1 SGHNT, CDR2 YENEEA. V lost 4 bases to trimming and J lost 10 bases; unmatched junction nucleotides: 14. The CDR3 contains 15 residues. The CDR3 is CASSSSGGGEVAQYF. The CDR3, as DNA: TGTGCCAGCAGCTCATCAGGCGGGGGTGAAGTGGCGCAGTATTTT.

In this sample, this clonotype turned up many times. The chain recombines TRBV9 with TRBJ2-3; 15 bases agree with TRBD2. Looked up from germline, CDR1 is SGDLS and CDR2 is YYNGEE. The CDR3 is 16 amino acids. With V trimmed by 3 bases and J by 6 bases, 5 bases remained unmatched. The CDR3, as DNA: TGTGCCAGCAGCGCCGGGACTAGCGGGAGGTCGGATACGCAGTATTTT. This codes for CASSAGTSGRSDTQYF.

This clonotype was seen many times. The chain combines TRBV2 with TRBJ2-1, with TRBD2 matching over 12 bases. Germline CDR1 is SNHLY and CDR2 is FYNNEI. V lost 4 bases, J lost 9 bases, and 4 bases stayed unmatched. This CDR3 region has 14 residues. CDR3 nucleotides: TGTGCCAGCAGTGTCCTAGCGGGAGGGGGTGAGCAGTTCTTC. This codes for CASSVLAGGGEQFF.

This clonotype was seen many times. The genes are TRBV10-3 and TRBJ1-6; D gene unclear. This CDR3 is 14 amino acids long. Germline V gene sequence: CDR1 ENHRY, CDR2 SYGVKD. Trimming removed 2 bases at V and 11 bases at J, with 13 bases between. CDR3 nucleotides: TGTGCCATCAGTGAGATGGCGGCAACCACACCCCTCCACTTT. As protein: CAISEMAATTPLHF.

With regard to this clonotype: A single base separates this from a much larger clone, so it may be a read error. CDR3 amino acids: CASSAKAWASTDTQYF. For the CDR3, the DNA is TGTGCCAGCAGCGCGAAGGCATGGGCTAGCACAGATACGCAGTATTTT. V is TRBV6-2 or TRBV6-3 and J is TRBJ2-3, with D unclear. The V and J ends lost 6 bases and 0 bases respectively, with 16 bases between them. The CDR3 totals 16 residues. Germline CDR1 and CDR2: MNHEY and SVGEGT.